A selection of T cell receptor beta chains follows, all from one sample in a study of beta chain features in type 1 diabetes. Libraries were prepared by immunoSEQ multiplex PCR; TCRdb keeps only in-frame clonotypes and omits some of them. This sample carries around 300,000 clones, approximately 8.1% of them seen once, and the ten largest clones take more than 0.8%. Sample: central memory CD4+ T cells from blood. The receptors shown here come from a woman aged 18-29 years in good health. Both conserved end residues are part of each CDR3. The D gene is left open where the match is weak. The size entry is marked missing in some rows and otherwise reads once, few, many or a size class.

CDR3,DNA,size,V,J,D
CASSPGPSGISSYEQYF,TGTGCCAGCTCACCTGGGCCTAGCGGGATTAGTTCCTACGAGCAGTACTTC,.,TRBV18,TRBJ2-7,TRBD2
CAWALAGGRYF,TGTGCCTGGGCGCTAGCGGGGGGTCGGTACTTC,few,TRBV30,TRBJ2-5,TRBD2
CSAPAGKTQYF,TGCTCCGCCCCCGCGGGAAAGACCCAGTACTTC,few,TRBV20-1,TRBJ2-5,.
CASSQDSARGTDTQYF,TGTGCCAGCAGCCAAGATTCGGCGCGCGGAACAGATACGCAGTATTTT,.,TRBV4-2,TRBJ2-3,.
CASSLEGQGAGETQYF,TGCGCCAGCAGCTTGGAGGGACAGGGGGCTGGCGAGACCCAGTACTTC,few,TRBV5-1,TRBJ2-5,TRBD1
CASSRGLAGVTDTQYF,TGCGCCAGCAGCCGAGGACTAGCGGGGGTCACAGATACGCAGTATTTT,few,TRBV23-1,TRBJ2-3,TRBD2
CASSPYLIQGEVRNTEAFF,TGTGCCAGCAGCCCATACTTAATACAGGGAGAGGTGAGGAACACTGAAGCTTTCTTT,.,TRBV5-6,TRBJ1-1,.
CASSLYGRVRPNEKLFF,TGTGCCAGCAGCTTATATGGCAGGGTCCGCCCTAATGAAAAACTGTTTTTT,.,TRBV11-2,TRBJ1-4,.
CSVPQGVEQYF,TGCAGTGTCCCACAGGGGGTCGAGCAGTACTTC,many,TRBV20-1,TRBJ2-7,TRBD1
CASSSAGRTGELFF,TGTGCCAGCAGTTCAGCGGGAAGGACCGGGGAGCTGTTTTTT,few,TRBV11-1,TRBJ2-2,TRBD2
CASGDPNTEAFF,TGCGCCAGCGGCGACCCGAACACTGAAGCTTTCTTT,.,TRBV5-1,TRBJ1-1,.
CASSRDSWGTQYF,TGTGCCAGCAGTCGTGACAGCTGGGGGACCCAGTACTTC,few,TRBV6-5,TRBJ2-5,.
CASSLQGPQETQYF,TGCGCCAGCAGCTTGCAAGGACCCCAAGAGACCCAGTACTTC,few,TRBV5-1,TRBJ2-5,.
CSVEIGRGTGELFF,TGCAGCGTTGAAATCGGACGGGGGACCGGGGAGCTGTTTTTT,.,TRBV29-1,TRBJ2-2,.
CASNPSGNRVDTQYF,TGTGCCAGCAATCCCTCCGGAAACAGGGTTGATACGCAGTATTTT,.,TRBV9,TRBJ2-3,.
CASSLEHVGYTF,TGTGCCAGCAGCTTAGAACACGTTGGCTACACCTTC,.,TRBV11-3,TRBJ1-2,.
CASSPLAGGDLEQFF,TGTGCCAGTAGTCCGCTTGCGGGGGGGGATCTTGAGCAGTTCTTC,few,TRBV19,TRBJ2-1,TRBD2
CASSEDGLAGFRATQYF,TGTGCCAGCAGTGAAGATGGACTAGCGGGCTTTCGGGCGACGCAGTATTTT,.,TRBV6-1,TRBJ2-3,TRBD2
CASSPRGGGGTGELFF,TGTGCCAGCAGCCCCCGGGGAGGGGGAGGCACCGGGGAGCTGTTTTTT,.,TRBV9,TRBJ2-2,.
CASSYQREFYEQYF,TGTGCCAGCAGTTACCAGCGGGAGTTCTACGAGCAGTACTTC,.,TRBV6-5,TRBJ2-7,TRBD2
CASSEPRRETQYF,TGTGCCAGCAGCGAACCTAGGCGAGAGACCCAGTACTTC,many,TRBV7-2,TRBJ2-5,.
CASSLGEGYEQYF,TGTGCCAGCAGCTTAGGTGAGGGATACGAGCAGTACTTC,.,TRBV7-2,TRBJ2-7,.
CASSGLSGREVLGGEQFF,TGTGCCAGCAGTGGGCTTAGCGGGCGCGAAGTCCTTGGGGGGGAGCAGTTCTTC,.,TRBV2,TRBJ2-1,TRBD2
CSVEGTGTSYEQYF,TGCAGCGTTGAAGGGACAGGGACTAGCTACGAGCAGTACTTC,few,TRBV29-1,TRBJ2-7,.
CASSFRGMGYGYTF,TGCGCCAGCAGCTTCCGGGGAATGGGCTATGGCTACACCTTC,few,TRBV5-1,TRBJ1-2,.
CASSVLQEASTDTQYF,TGTGCCAGCAGCGTATTGCAAGAAGCTAGCACAGATACGCAGTATTTT,few,TRBV9,TRBJ2-3,.
CASSLGTSGNTDTQYF,TGTGCCAGCAGCTTAGGGACTAGCGGTAACACAGATACGCAGTATTTT,.,TRBV7-3,TRBJ2-3,TRBD2
CASIPSGSRRGEQFF,TGTGCCAGCATCCCTAGCGGGAGCAGGCGGGGTGAGCAGTTCTTC,few,TRBV5-4,TRBJ2-1,TRBD2
CATEPSGVTDTQYF,TGTGCCACCGAGCCTAGCGGAGTCACAGATACGCAGTATTTT,.,TRBV2,TRBJ2-3,TRBD2
CASSGGYIPTEAFF,TGTGCCAGCAGTGGGGGCTACATTCCCACTGAAGCTTTCTTT,.,TRBV2,TRBJ1-1,.
CASSSSGATNEKLFF,TGTGCCAGCAGCTCCTCGGGGGCGACTAATGAAAAACTGTTTTTT,.,TRBV7-2,TRBJ1-4,.
CASSSPRGEQYF,TGTGCCAGCAGCTCCCCCCGCGGCGAGCAGTACTTC,many,TRBV5-6,TRBJ2-7,.
CASSEDRGNEKLFF,TGTGCCAGCAGTGAGGACAGGGGGAATGAAAAACTGTTTTTT,.,TRBV2,TRBJ1-4,TRBD1
CASSPLGDRLHGYTF,TGTGCCAGCTCACCATTGGGGGACAGGTTGCATGGCTACACCTTC,few,TRBV18,TRBJ1-2,TRBD1
CSVKAGVITGELFF,TGCAGCGTTAAGGCGGGAGTGATCACCGGGGAGCTGTTTTTT,few,TRBV29-1,TRBJ2-2,TRBD2
CASSQVGGTNEKLFF,TGCGCCAGCAGCCAAGTCGGGGGGACTAATGAAAAACTGTTTTTT,.,TRBV4-1,TRBJ1-4,.
CASSFNGQFKFF,TGTGCCAGCAGCTTCAATGGACAGTTCAAGTTTTTT,few,TRBV7-2,TRBJ1-4,.
CASSRTGLNTEAFF,TGCGCCAGCAGCCGGACAGGGCTGAACACTGAAGCTTTCTTT,once,TRBV4-1,TRBJ1-1,TRBD1
CASSPLLAAQETQYF,TGTGCCAGCAGCCCCCTGCTAGCGGCTCAAGAGACCCAGTACTTC,few,TRBV6-5,TRBJ2-5,TRBD2
CASSLVAVFRETQYF,TGTGCCAGCAGCTTAGTGGCGGTATTCAGAGAGACCCAGTACTTC,few,TRBV7-2,TRBJ2-5,.
CATSRTQGYQETQYF,TGTGCCACCAGCAGAACACAGGGCTACCAAGAGACCCAGTACTTC,few,TRBV15,TRBJ2-5,.
CASSLGQGMNTEAFF,TGCGCCAGCAGCTTGGGACAGGGAATGAACACTGAAGCTTTCTTT,few,TRBV5-1,TRBJ1-1,TRBD1
CASSLAYSSGANVLTF,TGTGCCAGCAGCTTAGCGTACAGCTCTGGGGCCAACGTCCTGACTTTC,many,TRBV7-2,TRBJ2-6,.
CASSVEPGANGNTIYF,TGTGCCAGCAGCGTAGAGCCGGGGGCAAATGGAAACACCATATATTTT,once,TRBV9,TRBJ1-3,.
CASSLPEGVNTEAFF,TGTGCCAGCAGCCTACCTGAGGGGGTGAACACTGAAGCTTTCTTT,few,TRBV7-8,TRBJ1-1,.